Below are 24 T cell receptor beta chains sequenced from a single sample in a study of patients and donors after allogeneic stem cell transplantation. MiXCR was run by TCRdb on the RT-PCR reads, yielding one entry per CDR3 protein. The profile covers about 57,000 distinct CDR3 sequences, with about an eighth appearing a single time and roughly 34% taken by the ten largest. The sequencing sample was made of blood, either unsorted or a sorted T cell fraction (not recorded which). All receptors come from a human donor who was either an allogeneic HSCT recipient or a stem cell or donor lymphocyte infusion donor (not recorded which). It is not recorded whose cells these are; they may come from a transplant donor.

This sequence joins TRBV6-5 and TRBJ1-5, with D tentatively TRBD1 (6 bases). Germline CDR1 MNHEY, CDR2 SVGAGI. The V end lost 3 bases, the J end lost 4 bases, and 7 bases lay between the germline ends. The CDR3 totals 13 residues. CDR3 protein: CASSYTGNQPQHF. The CDR3, as DNA: TGTGCCAGCAGTTATACAGGGAATCAGCCCCAGCATTTT.

This clonotype was picked up a small number of times. This chain connects TRBV11-2 to TRBJ2-6; unclear D gene. Germline loops: CDR1 SGHAT, CDR2 FQNNGV. V was shortened by 1 base and J by 4 bases, with 5 bases between the two germline ends. CDR3 length equals 14 residues. CDR3: CASSLVSGANVLTF. The CDR3 region has the DNA TGTGCCAGCAGCTTAGTGTCAGGGGCCAACGTCCTGACTTTC.

The chain is built from TRBV27 and TRBJ2-7; TRBD2 matches 12 bases. In germline, CDR1 is MNHEY, CDR2 SMNVEV (reference sequence). The CDR3 contains 15 residues. The V segment lost 1 base and the J segment 4 bases; nucleotides outside the gene matches: 2. The CDR3 loop is CASSLYLAGGYEQYF. As DNA, the CDR3 is TGTGCCAGCAGTTTATATCTAGCGGGAGGGTACGAGCAGTACTTC.

The chain recombines TRBV3-1 with TRBJ2-3; TRBD2 matches 12 bases. With V trimmed by 3 bases and J by 5 bases, 0 bases remained unmatched. The germline V gene encodes CDR1 LGHDT and CDR2 YNNKEL (reference sequence). The CDR3 has 14 amino acids. The CDR3 DNA reads TGTGCCAGCAGCCAGGGACTAGCGGGAGATACGCAGTATTTT. Protein product: CASSQGLAGDTQYF.

On this clonotype: A much larger clone differs from this one at a single base, so this may be a read error. The chain links TRBV5-5 to TRBJ1-4; D possibly corresponds to TRBD1 (5 bases). CDR1 is SGHKS and CDR2 is YYEKEE in the germline V gene (reference sequence). This CDR3 has 15 residues. The V end was cut by 1 base, the J end by 8 bases, with 15 bases between. This chain's CDR3 is CASSLRAQGQEKLFF. The CDR3 bases are TGTGCCAGCAGCTTGAGGGCGCAGGGTCAAGAAAAACTGTTTTTT.

This clonotype occurred many times. V is TRBV29-1 and J is TRBJ2-3; the D gene is possibly TRBD2 (6 bases). Germline V gene data show CDR1 as SQVTM and CDR2 as ANQGSEA. Between the trimmed V and J ends, which lost 6 bases and 3 bases, there was a span of 19 bases. The CDR3 extends over 15 amino acids. CDR3 residues: CSVALTGVGTDTQYF. The CDR3 DNA follows: TGCAGCGTCGCCCTCACGGGAGTGGGGACAGATACGCAGTATTTT.

Here the CDR3 DNA reads TGTGCCAGCAGTTACTCGAAGGGGACTAGCGGCTCGAAGCAGTACTTC. This encodes CASSYSKGTSGSKQYF. The chain employs TRBV6-6 and TRBJ2-7, with 11 nucleotides matching TRBD2. The V gene end was trimmed by 0 bases and the J gene end by 8 bases; junction bases not matched to a gene: 9. The CDR3 is 16 amino acids. Germline V gives CDR1 MNHNY, CDR2 SVGAGI (reference sequence).

The CDR3 region is CASRTSGTNYSTDTQYF. The CDR3 nucleotides are TGTGCCAGTAGGACTAGCGGGACCAACTATAGCACAGATACGCAGTATTTT. V and J are TRBV2 and TRBJ2-3, with 12 bases matching TRBD2. V lost 9 bases and J lost 0; bases outside the gene matches: 10. Per germline, CDR1 SNHLY and CDR2 FYNNEI. The CDR3 has 17 residues.

In this sample, this clonotype turned up a few times. The chain recombines TRBV7-6 with TRBJ1-5, with D possibly being TRBD1 (5 bases). The CDR3 consists of 14 residues. V was pared by 5 bases and J by 4 bases, with 12 bases between. Per germline, CDR1 SGHVS and CDR2 FNYEAQ. For the CDR3, the DNA is TGTGCCAGCAGCCCCGGGGGTGGGAATCAGCCCCAGCATTTT. Translated, it gives CASSPGGGNQPQHF.

A single count supports this clonotype. This chain links TRBV20-1 with TRBJ1-2; D may be TRBD1 (6 bases). This CDR3 region has 10 residues. CDR1 and CDR2 from the germline V gene are DFQATT and SNEGSKA (reference sequence). The CDR3 nucleotides are TGCGGGGGCTTTTCTTATGGCTACACCTTC. Protein: CGGFSYGYTF.

This chain joins TRBV13 and TRBJ2-7; 9 bases line up with TRBD2. The V segment lost 5 bases and the J segment 3 bases; nucleotides outside the gene matches: 8. Germline V gives CDR1 PRHDT, CDR2 FYEKMQ (reference sequence). The CDR3 spans 15 residues. The CDR3 DNA reads as TGTGCCAGCAGCCTCATAGCGGGAGTCGACTACGAGCAGTACTTC. Translation: CASSLIAGVDYEQYF.

The chain combines TRBV10-3 with TRBJ2-5; 10 nucleotides agree with TRBD2. Germline V gene lookup returns CDR1 ENHRY and CDR2 SYGVKD. J lost 1 base, V lost 3 bases, and 5 bases had no gene match. The CDR3 consists of 16 residues. CDR3 residues: CAISELSGRGQETQYF. DNA for the CDR3: TGTGCCATCAGTGAATTGAGCGGGAGGGGCCAAGAGACCCAGTACTTC.

This clonotype was found many times. The chain is built from TRBV6-6 and TRBJ1-5; D gene ambiguous. Per germline, CDR1 MNHNY and CDR2 SVGAGI (reference sequence). V dropped 0 bases and J dropped 6 bases, with 24 bases sitting between them. The CDR3 is 19 amino acids. CDR3 sequence (DNA): TGTGCCAGCAGTTACTCGATTTATCCCCCGTCGGTTGCAAGTCAGCCCCAGCATTTT. Residues: CASSYSIYPPSVASQPQHF.

This clonotype was observed a handful of times. The chain links TRBV30 to TRBJ2-7; a possible D gene is TRBD2 (5 bases). The V gene lost 1 base and the J gene lost 6 bases, with 7 bases spanning the gap. Germline lookup yields CDR1 GTSNPN and CDR2 SVGIG (reference sequence). CDR3 length: 11 amino acids. The DNA of the CDR3 is TGTGCCTGGAGTGCCCGGGGCGAGCAGTACTTC. Its protein product is CAWSARGEQYF.

This clonotype was seen ten or more times. V usage is TRBV5-1 and J usage is TRBJ1-1; D unclear. Germline lookup yields CDR1 SGHRS and CDR2 YFSETQ. The CDR3 is made up of 13 amino acids. V was cut by 5 bases and J by 1 base, with 9 bases left in between. CDR3 nucleotide sequence: TGCGCCAGCAGACTAGCCAAGAACACTGAAGCTTTCTTT. Translated: CASRLAKNTEAFF.

The chain employs TRBV29-1 and TRBJ2-1; tentatively, D is TRBD2 (6 bases). This CDR3 comprises 15 residues. The V end was cut by 2 bases, the J end by 3 bases, with 14 bases between. CDR1 SQVTM and CDR2 ANQGSEA come from the germline V gene. CDR3 sequence (DNA): TGCAGCGTTGAATTAGCGGCGTCCTACTACAATGAGCAGTTCTTC. The encoded protein is CSVELAASYYNEQFF.

The chain recombines TRBV11-2 with TRBJ1-2; D gene unclear. Germline V lookup: CDR1 SGHAT, CDR2 FQNNGV. V shed 1 base and J shed 3 bases, with 9 bases lying between them. The CDR3 has 14 amino acids. Here the CDR3 DNA reads TGTGCCAGCAGCTTAGCGGGTGGTGACTATGGCTACACCTTC. Translation gives CASSLAGGDYGYTF.

The V gene is TRBV12-3 or TRBV12-4, the J gene TRBJ2-5; the D is unclear. V gave up 4 bases and J gave up 1 base, with 7 bases separating them. The CDR3 totals 13 residues. The DNA of the CDR3 is TGTGCCAGCAGTTGGCCCGCCCAAGAGACCCAGTACTTC. It is translated as CASSWPAQETQYF.

The V call is TRBV2, the J call TRBJ2-7; TRBD2 is a possible D gene (5 bases). The ends were cut back, 6 bases at V and 2 bases at J, with 8 bases in the middle. The CDR3 spans 12 residues. Germline CDR1 reads SNHLY; CDR2 reads FYNNEI. CDR3 loop: CASRGDTYEQYF. The DNA of the CDR3 is TGTGCCAGCAGGGGAGATACCTACGAGCAGTACTTC. The variable domain in full, with the rest retrieved from reference TRBV2 and TRBJ2-7, is EPEVTQTPSHQVTQMGQEVILRCVPISNHLYFYWYRQILGQKVEFLVSFYNNEISEKSEIFDDQFSVERPDGSNFTLKIRSTKLEDSAMYFCASRGDTYEQYFGPGTRLTVT.

This clonotype occurred a few times. J is TRBJ1-3 and V is TRBV10-3; D uncertain. Trimming shortened V by 5 bases and J by 0 bases, and 11 bases separated the two germline ends. This CDR3 contains 15 residues. Germline V gives CDR1 ENHRY, CDR2 SYGVKD. The CDR3 spells CAISPSVFSGNTIYF. CDR3 sequence (DNA): TGTGCCATCAGTCCTTCGGTATTCTCTGGAAACACCATATATTTT.

This clonotype is deemed medium-sized. This rearrangement joins TRBV5-6 to TRBJ1-4; possibly TRBD1 for D (6 bases). V lost 4 bases and J 4 bases, leaving 23 bases between the germline ends. The CDR3 is 18 amino acids. The germline CDR1 and CDR2 sequences are SGHDT and YYEEEE. The CDR3, as DNA: TGTGCCAGCAGCCCACTTGAGTTCCCGGGACACAGTAATGAAAAACTGTTTTTT. As protein: CASSPLEFPGHSNEKLFF. Full variable domain (rest looked up from reference TRBV5-6 and TRBJ1-4): DAGVTQSPTHLIKTRGQQVTLRCSPKSGHDTVSWYQQALGQGPQFIFQYYEEEERQRGNFPDRFSGHQFPNYSSELNVNALLLGDSALYLCASSPLEFPGHSNEKLFFGSGTQLSVL.

There are many counts of this clonotype. The chain carries TRBV10-1 and TRBJ1-2, with TRBD1 as a possible D gene (6 bases). Trimming shortened V by 0 bases and J by 6 bases, and 20 bases separated the two germline ends. Germline CDR1 WNHNN, CDR2 SYGVQD (reference sequence). The CDR3 loop spans 17 amino acids. The CDR3 region is CASSESRGGPEADGYTF. CDR3 nucleotide sequence: TGCGCCAGCAGTGAGTCGAGGGGGGGCCCAGAAGCTGATGGCTACACCTTC.

This clonotype was counted at least ten times. The chain combines TRBV15 with TRBJ1-2; D not resolved. CDR1 is LNHNV, CDR2 YYDKDF, per germline (reference sequence). This CDR3 spans 14 amino acids. Trimming removed 5 bases at V and 2 bases at J, with 12 bases between. The CDR3 DNA reads as TGTGCCACCAGCTCCCGCAGGAAAAACTATGGCTACACCTTC. Translating gives CATSSRRKNYGYTF.

In this sample, this clonotype turned up a few times. The rearrangement uses TRBV6-4 and TRBJ2-2; D not certain. The CDR3 is 14 residues long. V lost 3 bases to trimming and J lost 7 bases, with 12 bases between them. CDR1 and CDR2 (germline): MRHNA, SNTAGT. Here the CDR3 DNA reads TGTGCCAGCAGTGAGCGGCCGGCTAGCGGGGAGCTGTTTTTT. Amino acid sequence: CASSERPASGELFF.